Presented here are 26 T cell receptor beta chains from one specimen sequenced in a study of blood T cell repertoires in COVID-19. Using immunoSEQ multiplex PCR, the repertoire was profiled, and TCRdb retains in-frame clones only, with some absent. In the table there are 170,000 or so clones, more than 75% of which are singletons. The sample was PBMCs or T cells enriched from blood (not recorded which). These receptors were taken from a woman aged 50 to 65 who had recovered from COVID-19.

V and J are TRBV5-7 and TRBJ2-1, with 11 bases matching TRBD2. TRBV5-7 is known as an ORF, though its function is uncertain. The CDR3 covers 17 residues. Trimming at V came to 4 bases and at J to 3 bases, leaving 9 bases not matched to a gene. This chain's CDR3 is CASSTSGLAGHYNEQFF. The CDR3 DNA follows: TGTGCCAGCAGCACCTCCGGACTAGCGGGTCACTACAATGAGCAGTTCTTC.

The V gene is TRBV23-1, the J gene TRBJ1-5, with D tentatively TRBD1 (5 bases). TRBV23-1 is designated an ORF whose function remains uncertain. This CDR3 comprises 14 residues. Trimming pared 4 bases from V and 1 base from J, leaving 8 bases between. The DNA for the CDR3 is TGCGCCAGCAGTCTGCGGGACAGCAATCAGCCCCAGCATTTT. This encodes CASSLRDSNQPQHF.

The chain has TRBV28 and TRBJ1-1; D unresolved. V dropped 2 bases and J dropped 6 bases, with 10 bases sitting between them. The CDR3 covers 13 residues. Per germline, CDR1 MDHEN and CDR2 SYDVKM. The CDR3 reads CASSLEAQPEAFF. As DNA, the CDR3 is TGTGCCAGCAGTTTAGAAGCACAGCCTGAAGCTTTCTTT.

V gene TRBV29-1 combines with J gene TRBJ1-1; unclear D gene. Trimming removed 6 bases at V and 5 bases at J, with 16 bases between. Germline V CDR1 and CDR2: SQVTM, ANQGSEA. The CDR3 extends over 13 amino acids. The CDR3 DNA is TGCAGCGTGCGCCAAAATCTGGTGACTGAAGCTTTCTTT. Translating it yields CSVRQNLVTEAFF.

V and J are TRBV7-2 and TRBJ2-7; 8 positions agree with TRBD2. Germline CDR1 reads SGHTA; CDR2 reads FQGNSA. V lost 0 bases, J lost 0 bases, and 7 bases stayed unmatched. The CDR3 consists of 17 residues. This chain's CDR3 is CASSLAISGASSYEQYF. In DNA form, the CDR3 reads TGTGCCAGCAGCTTAGCGATTAGCGGGGCAAGCTCCTACGAGCAGTACTTC.

On this clone itself: Within the sample, other DNA sequences also encode this same CDR3. This chain uses TRBV5-1 with TRBJ1-1; the match to TRBD1 covers 7 bases. Germline V lookup: CDR1 SGHRS, CDR2 YFSETQ. With 4 bases clipped from V and 3 bases from J, the junction kept 3 bases outside the gene matches. This CDR3 is built from 13 residues. CDR3 sequence reads: CASSLTGDTEAFF. CDR3 in DNA: TGCGCCAGCAGCCTAACAGGGGACACTGAAGCTTTCTTT.

The rearrangement uses TRBV30 and TRBJ2-7; TRBD2 matches 12 bases. Losses at the gene ends were 3 bases for V and 3 bases for J; bases not matched to a gene: 24. Germline CDR1 reads GTSNPN; CDR2 reads SVGIG (reference sequence). The CDR3 runs to 21 residues. CDR3 in amino acids: CAWSGIDPSLTSSGRGYEQYF. DNA of the CDR3: TGTGCCTGGAGCGGCATAGACCCCTCCCTGACCTCTAGCGGGAGGGGCTACGAGCAGTACTTC.

The chain links TRBV28 to TRBJ2-7; TRBD1 might be the D (6 bases). Germline CDR1 reads MDHEN; CDR2 reads SYDVKM. This CDR3 has 17 amino acids. Trimming stripped 1 base from V and 3 bases from J, with 19 bases between. The CDR3 nucleotides read TGTGCCAGCAGTTTATACGCCAGGGGCGTGGTAGTCTACGAGCAGTACTTC. Translation: CASSLYARGVVVYEQYF.

This chain links TRBV19 with TRBJ1-1; 12 positions match TRBD1. This CDR3 is 16 amino acids long. With V trimmed by 6 bases and J by 3 bases, 8 bases remained unmatched. CDR1 and CDR2 from the germline V gene are LNHDA and SQIVND (reference sequence). The CDR3 reads CASRTGTGGRHTEAFF. For the CDR3, the DNA is TGTGCCAGTAGAACCGGGACAGGGGGCCGTCACACTGAAGCTTTCTTT. The full variable domain, with the rest looked up from reference TRBV19 and TRBJ1-1, is DGGITQSPKYLFRKEGQNVTLSCEQNLNHDAMYWYRQDPGQGLRLIYYSQIVNDFQKGDIAEGYSVSREKKESFPLTVTSAQKNPTAFYLCASRTGTGGRHTEAFFGQGTRLTVV.

The J gene is TRBJ2-7, the V gene TRBV11-3; 9 bases match TRBD2. The CDR3 contains 15 residues. The ends lost 5 bases at V and 1 base at J; junction bases unmatched: 6. The V gene's germline CDR1 is SGHNT and CDR2 YENEEA. The CDR3 protein is CASSPLAGRSYEQYF. CDR3 DNA: TGTGCCAGCAGCCCACTAGCGGGCAGGTCCTACGAGCAGTACTTC.

The V gene is TRBV7-9, the J gene TRBJ2-7; the D gene is possibly TRBD1 (5 bases). V shed 4 bases and J shed 6 bases, with 10 bases lying between them. Germline V gene sequence: CDR1 SEHNR, CDR2 FQNEAQ (reference sequence). The CDR3 sequence is 12 residues long. CDR3 loop: CASSSRVGEQYF. CDR3 bases: TGTGCCAGCAGCTCCAGGGTTGGCGAGCAGTACTTC.

The rearrangement uses TRBV10-1 and TRBJ1-3; TRBD1 is a possible D gene (5 bases). CDR3 length: 18 residues. V lost 9 bases, J lost 0 bases, and 24 bases lay in between. From germline, CDR1 is WNHNN and CDR2 SYGVQD (reference sequence). CDR3 coding DNA: TGCGCCAGGCCTACATTTTCAGGGAGGATGGGCTCTGGAAACACCATATATTTT. Translation: CARPTFSGRMGSGNTIYF.

The chain combines TRBV10-1 with TRBJ1-1; D gene unclear. V was clipped by 6 bases and J by 5 bases, with 16 bases between them. Germline CDR1 and CDR2: WNHNN and SYGVQD (reference sequence). This CDR3 has 14 amino acids. The CDR3 DNA reads TGCGCCAGCAGGGGTACGGGAGGAAGGACTGAAGCTTTCTTT. Its protein product is CASRGTGGRTEAFF.

The chain recombines TRBV6-5 with TRBJ1-1, with D uncertain. Trimming cost V 3 bases and J 1 base, with 6 bases left between them. Germline lookup yields CDR1 MNHEY and CDR2 SVGAGI. The CDR3 is 13 residues long. The CDR3 DNA reads as TGTGCCAGCAGTTATGAGAGGAACACTGAAGCTTTCTTT. Protein sequence: CASSYERNTEAFF.

This chain joins TRBV5-6 and TRBJ1-4; D unresolved. V shed 0 bases and J shed 7 bases, with 7 bases lying between them. This CDR3 contains 13 residues. Germline CDR1 and CDR2: SGHDT and YYEEEE. CDR3 bases: TGTGCCAGCAGCTTGGCAGGAAGTGAAAAACTGTTTTTT. As protein: CASSLAGSEKLFF.

This chain's CDR3 is CASRPGQVGNQPQHF. The CDR3 bases are TGTGCCAGCAGGCCGGGACAGGTGGGCAATCAGCCCCAGCATTTT. This chain links TRBV6-5 with TRBJ1-5; 8 bases align to TRBD1. The CDR3 spans 15 residues. V was pared by 6 bases and J by 2 bases, with 6 bases of the junction left unmatched. Per the germline V gene, CDR1 is MNHEY and CDR2 is SVGAGI.

This clone was seen a single time. The same CDR3 arises from other DNA sequences in this sample as well. This sequence joins TRBV28 and TRBJ2-7; D is possibly TRBD1 (5 bases). CDR1 and CDR2 from the germline V gene are MDHEN and SYDVKM. V was clipped by 4 bases and J by 4 bases, with 8 bases between them. The CDR3 has 12 amino acids. CDR3 DNA: TGTGCCAGCAGTTCAGGGCAGTACGAGCAGTACTTC. This sequence encodes CASSSGQYEQYF.

The J gene is TRBJ2-7, the V gene TRBV30; 10 bases align to TRBD1. The germline V gene has CDR1 GTSNPN and CDR2 SVGIG (reference sequence). CDR3 length: 13 residues. V was clipped by 3 bases and J by 4 bases; unmatched bases: 3. The CDR3 spells CAWRTGGRYEQYF. The CDR3 region has the DNA TGTGCCTGGAGGACAGGGGGCAGATACGAGCAGTACTTC.

This chain uses TRBV19 with TRBJ1-5; 7 bases are a match to TRBD1. There are 19 residues in the CDR3. The V gene end was trimmed by 4 bases and the J gene end by 0 bases; junction bases not matched to a gene: 15. The germline V gene encodes CDR1 LNHDA and CDR2 SQIVND (reference sequence). The CDR3 region has the DNA TGTGCCAGTAGTAAACCGCAGACAGGGAAAAGGGATAGCAATCAGCCCCAGCATTTT. It specifies CASSKPQTGKRDSNQPQHF.

The chain uses TRBV18 and TRBJ2-1; D gene ambiguous. This CDR3 is 15 amino acids long. V lost 6 bases, J lost 0 bases, and 12 bases lay in between. CDR1 and CDR2 from the germline V gene are KGHSH and LQKENI. This chain's CDR3 is CASSRLSSSYNEQFF. The CDR3 coding sequence is TGTGCCAGCTCGCGTTTGAGTAGCTCCTACAATGAGCAGTTCTTC.

The rearrangement links TRBV6-1 to TRBJ2-1, with 14 bases fitting TRBD2. CDR3 size: 14 residues. The germline gives CDR1 MNHNS, CDR2 SASEGT. After removal of 8 bases from V and 9 bases from J, the junction contained 6 bases not matched to a gene. Here the CDR3 reads CASQTGTSGSEQFF. CDR3 sequence (DNA): TGTGCCAGCCAAACCGGGACTAGCGGGAGTGAGCAGTTCTTC.

This chain joins TRBV19 and TRBJ1-2, with D possibly TRBD1 on 6 matching bases. CDR3 size: 13 residues. In germline, CDR1 is LNHDA, CDR2 SQIVND (reference sequence). Trimming cost V 5 bases and J 2 bases, with 9 bases left between them. CDR3 sequence: CASSFQGNYGYTF. The CDR3 bases are TGTGCCAGTAGTTTCCAGGGGAACTATGGCTACACCTTC.

The chain joins TRBV19 to TRBJ1-1; D is undetermined. Per the germline V gene, CDR1 is LNHDA and CDR2 is SQIVND (reference sequence). The length of the CDR3 is 13 residues. V lost 3 bases to trimming and J lost 1 base, with 6 bases between them. CDR3 residues: CASSIGKNTEAFF. CDR3 DNA sequence: TGTGCCAGTAGTATCGGTAAGAACACTGAAGCTTTCTTT.

This clone was counted a few times. This rearrangement joins TRBV4-2 to TRBJ2-2; 10 bases match TRBD2. V gave up 1 base and J gave up 0 bases; unmatched junction bases: 2. The CDR3 has 17 residues. Germline V gene lookup returns CDR1 LGHNA and CDR2 YNFKEQ. CDR3 protein: CASSQAGLASNTGELFF. The CDR3 DNA follows: TGTGCCAGCAGCCAAGCGGGACTAGCGTCGAACACCGGGGAGCTGTTTTTT.

The chain has TRBV6-2 or TRBV6-3 and TRBJ2-5; no clear D gene. The CDR3 is 15 amino acids. Trimming took off 3 bases at V and 5 bases at J, with 16 bases between the two ends. Germline CDR1 is MNHEY and CDR2 is SVGEGT. CDR3 DNA: TGTGCCAGCAGTTATTTAGCTGAACACTGGGAGACCCAGTACTTC. Translated: CASSYLAEHWETQYF.

This clone was seen only once. J is TRBJ2-7 and V is TRBV29-1, with TRBD2 matching 10 bases. Per the germline V gene, CDR1 is SQVTM and CDR2 is ANQGSEA. The V gene end was trimmed by 2 bases and the J gene end by 9 bases; junction bases not matched to a gene: 10. This CDR3 contains 14 residues. CDR3 DNA: TGCAGCGTTGAACCCGGGACTAGCGACAGCCGGCAGTACTTC. Translated: CSVEPGTSDSRQYF.